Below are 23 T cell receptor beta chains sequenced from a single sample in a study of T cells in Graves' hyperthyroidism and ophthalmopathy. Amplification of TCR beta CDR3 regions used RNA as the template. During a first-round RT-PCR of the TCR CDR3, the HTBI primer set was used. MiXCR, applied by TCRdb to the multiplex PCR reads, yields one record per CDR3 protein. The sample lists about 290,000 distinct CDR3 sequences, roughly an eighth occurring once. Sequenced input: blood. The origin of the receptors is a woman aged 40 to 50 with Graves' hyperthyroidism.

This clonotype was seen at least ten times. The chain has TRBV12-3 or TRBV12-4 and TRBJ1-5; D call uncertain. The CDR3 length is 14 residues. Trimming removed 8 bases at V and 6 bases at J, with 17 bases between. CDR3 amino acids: CASSKGVEGQPQHF. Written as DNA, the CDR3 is TGTGCCAGCTCTAAGGGAGTCGAGGGTCAGCCCCAGCATTTT.

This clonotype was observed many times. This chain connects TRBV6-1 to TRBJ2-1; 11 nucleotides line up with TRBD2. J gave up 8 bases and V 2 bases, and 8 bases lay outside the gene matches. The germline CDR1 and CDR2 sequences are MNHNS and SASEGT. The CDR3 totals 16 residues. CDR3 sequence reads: CASSELAGGPGDEQFF. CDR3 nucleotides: TGTGCCAGCAGTGAATTAGCGGGAGGGCCGGGCGATGAGCAGTTCTTC.

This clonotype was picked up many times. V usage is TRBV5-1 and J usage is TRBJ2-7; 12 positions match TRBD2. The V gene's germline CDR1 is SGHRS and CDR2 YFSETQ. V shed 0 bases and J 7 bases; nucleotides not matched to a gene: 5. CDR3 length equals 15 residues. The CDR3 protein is CASSLALAGGQEQYF. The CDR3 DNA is TGCGCCAGCAGCTTGGCACTAGCGGGAGGACAGGAGCAGTACTTC.

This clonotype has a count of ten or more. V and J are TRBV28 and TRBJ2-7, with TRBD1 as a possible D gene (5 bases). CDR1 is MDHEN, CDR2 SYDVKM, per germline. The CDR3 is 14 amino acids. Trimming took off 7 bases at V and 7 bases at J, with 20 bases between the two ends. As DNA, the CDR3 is TGTGCCAGCATTTCCCCAGGGAAGGTGGGGGAGCAGTACTTC. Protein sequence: CASISPGKVGEQYF.

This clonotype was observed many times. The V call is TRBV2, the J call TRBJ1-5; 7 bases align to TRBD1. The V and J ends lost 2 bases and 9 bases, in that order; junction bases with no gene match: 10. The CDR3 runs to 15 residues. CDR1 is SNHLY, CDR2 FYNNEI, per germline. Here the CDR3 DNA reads TGTGCCAGCAGTGAACTGGGGCAGGGGGGAACGCCCCAGCATTTT. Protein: CASSELGQGGTPQHF. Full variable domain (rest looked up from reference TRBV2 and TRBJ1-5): EPEVTQTPSHQVTQMGQEVILRCVPISNHLYFYWYRQILGQKVEFLVSFYNNEISEKSEIFDDQFSVERPDGSNFTLKIRSTKLEDSAMYFCASSELGQGGTPQHFGDGTRLSIL.

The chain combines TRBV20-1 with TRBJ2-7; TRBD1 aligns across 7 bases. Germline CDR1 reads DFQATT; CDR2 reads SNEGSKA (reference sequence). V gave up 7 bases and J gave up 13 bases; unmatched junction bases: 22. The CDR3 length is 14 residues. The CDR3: CSVTPPDAFRGQYF. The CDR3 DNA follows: TGCAGTGTTACCCCCCCCGACGCGTTTAGGGGGCAATACTTC.

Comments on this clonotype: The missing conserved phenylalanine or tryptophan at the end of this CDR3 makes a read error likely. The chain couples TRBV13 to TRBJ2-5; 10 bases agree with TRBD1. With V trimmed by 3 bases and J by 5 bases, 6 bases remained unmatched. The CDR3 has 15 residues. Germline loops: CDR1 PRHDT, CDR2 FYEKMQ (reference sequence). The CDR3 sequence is CASSLMTGGSETQYL. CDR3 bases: TGTGCCAGCAGCTTGATGACAGGGGGCAGCGAGACCCAGTACCTC.

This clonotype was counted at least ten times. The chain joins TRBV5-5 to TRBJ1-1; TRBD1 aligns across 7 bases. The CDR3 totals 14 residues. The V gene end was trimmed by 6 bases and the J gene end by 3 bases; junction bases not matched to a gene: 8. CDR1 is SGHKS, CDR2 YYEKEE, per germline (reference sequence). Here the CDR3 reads CASTRQGGDTEAFF. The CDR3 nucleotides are TGTGCCAGCACCAGACAGGGCGGGGACACTGAAGCTTTCTTT.

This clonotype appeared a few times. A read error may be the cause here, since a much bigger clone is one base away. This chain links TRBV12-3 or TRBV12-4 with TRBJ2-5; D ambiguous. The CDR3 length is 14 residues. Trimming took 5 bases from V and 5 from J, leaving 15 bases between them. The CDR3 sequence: CASSLDTAAETQYF. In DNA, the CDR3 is TGTGCCAGCAGTCTCGACACTGCCGCGGAGACCCAGTACTTC.

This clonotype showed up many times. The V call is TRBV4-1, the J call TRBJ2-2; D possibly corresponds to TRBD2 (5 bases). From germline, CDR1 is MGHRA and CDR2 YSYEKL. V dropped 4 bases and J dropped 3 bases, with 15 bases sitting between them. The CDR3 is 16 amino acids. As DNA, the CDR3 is TGCGCCAGCAGCCGCCAAGGAGCGGCAGACACCGGGGAGCTGTTTTTT. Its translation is CASSRQGAADTGELFF.

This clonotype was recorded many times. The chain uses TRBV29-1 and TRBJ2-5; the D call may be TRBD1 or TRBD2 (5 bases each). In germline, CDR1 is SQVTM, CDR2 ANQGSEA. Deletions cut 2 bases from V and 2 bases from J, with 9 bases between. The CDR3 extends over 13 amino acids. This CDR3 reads CSVERGVQETQYF. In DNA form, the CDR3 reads TGCAGCGTTGAAAGAGGGGTGCAAGAGACCCAGTACTTC.

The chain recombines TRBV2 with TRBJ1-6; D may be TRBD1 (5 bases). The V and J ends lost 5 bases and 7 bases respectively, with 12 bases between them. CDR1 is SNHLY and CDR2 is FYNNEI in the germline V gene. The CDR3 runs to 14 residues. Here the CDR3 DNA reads TGTGCCAGCAGTCTCAGGGTGGGCAATTCACCCCTCCACTTT. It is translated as CASSLRVGNSPLHF.

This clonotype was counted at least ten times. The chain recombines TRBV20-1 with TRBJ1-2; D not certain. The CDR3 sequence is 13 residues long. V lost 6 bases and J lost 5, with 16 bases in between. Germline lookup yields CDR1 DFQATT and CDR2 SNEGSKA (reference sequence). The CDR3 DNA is TGCAGTGCCGCACCATCCCGTCTGTATGGCTACACCTTC. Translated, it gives CSAAPSRLYGYTF.

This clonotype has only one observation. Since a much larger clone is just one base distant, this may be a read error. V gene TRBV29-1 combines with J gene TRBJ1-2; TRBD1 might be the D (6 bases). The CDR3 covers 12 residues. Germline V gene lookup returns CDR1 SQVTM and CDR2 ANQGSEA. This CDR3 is CSVSRGLYDYTF. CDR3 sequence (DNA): TGCAGCGTTAGTCGGGGGCTCTATGACTACACCTTC. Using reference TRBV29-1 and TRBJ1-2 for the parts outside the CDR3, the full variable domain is SAVISQKPSRDICQRGTSLTIQCQVDSQVTMMFWYRQQPGQSLTLIATANQGSEATYESGFVIDKFPISRPNLTFSTLTVSNMSPEDSSIYLCSVSRGLYDYTFGSGTRLTVV.

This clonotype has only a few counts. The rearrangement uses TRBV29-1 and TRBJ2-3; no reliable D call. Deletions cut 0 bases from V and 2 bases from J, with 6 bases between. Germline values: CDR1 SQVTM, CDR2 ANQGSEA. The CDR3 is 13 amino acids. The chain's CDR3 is CSVEDGFTDTQYF. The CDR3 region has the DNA TGCAGCGTTGAAGACGGATTCACAGATACGCAGTATTTT.

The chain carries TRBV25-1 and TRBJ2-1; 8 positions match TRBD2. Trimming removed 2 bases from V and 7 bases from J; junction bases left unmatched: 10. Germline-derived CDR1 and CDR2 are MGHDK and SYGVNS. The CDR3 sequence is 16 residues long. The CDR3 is CASSELSGTSRNEQFF. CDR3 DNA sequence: TGTGCCAGCAGTGAACTTTCCGGGACTAGTCGAAATGAGCAGTTCTTC.

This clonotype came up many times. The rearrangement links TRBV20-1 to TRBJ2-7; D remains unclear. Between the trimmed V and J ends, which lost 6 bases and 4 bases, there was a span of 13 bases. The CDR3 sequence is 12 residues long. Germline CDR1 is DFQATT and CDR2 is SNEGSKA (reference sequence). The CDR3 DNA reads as TGCAGTGCCCAGGCAGAGAGATACGAGCAGTACTTC. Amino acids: CSAQAERYEQYF.

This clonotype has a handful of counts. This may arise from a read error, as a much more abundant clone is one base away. The CDR3 is CSARTGVYTEAFF. CDR3 in DNA: TGCAGTGCTCGGACAGGGGTGTACACTGAAGCTTTCTTT. The V and J genes are TRBV20-1 and TRBJ1-1, with 9 bases matching TRBD1. The CDR3 has 13 amino acids. Germline values: CDR1 DFQATT, CDR2 SNEGSKA (reference sequence). V lost 5 bases and J lost 3; bases outside the gene matches: 4.

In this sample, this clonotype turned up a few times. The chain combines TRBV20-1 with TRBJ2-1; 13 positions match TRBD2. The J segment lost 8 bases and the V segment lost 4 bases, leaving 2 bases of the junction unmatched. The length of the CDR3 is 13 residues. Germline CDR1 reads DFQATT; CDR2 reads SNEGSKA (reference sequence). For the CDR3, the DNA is TGCAGTGCTATGACTAGCGGGAGGTATGAGCAGTTCTTC. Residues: CSAMTSGRYEQFF.

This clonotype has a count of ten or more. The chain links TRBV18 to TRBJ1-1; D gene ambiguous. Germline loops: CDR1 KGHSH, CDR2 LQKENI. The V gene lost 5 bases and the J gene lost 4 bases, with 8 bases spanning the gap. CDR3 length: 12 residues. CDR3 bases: TGTGCCAGCTCAAGGTTGGGCACTGAAGCTTTCTTT. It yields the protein CASSRLGTEAFF. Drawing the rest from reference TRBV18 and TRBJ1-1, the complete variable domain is NAGVMQNPRHLVRRRGQEARLRCSPMKGHSHVYWYRQLPEEGLKFMVYLQKENIIDESGMPKERFSAEFPKEGPSILRIQQVVRGDSAAYFCASSRLGTEAFFGQGTRLTVV.

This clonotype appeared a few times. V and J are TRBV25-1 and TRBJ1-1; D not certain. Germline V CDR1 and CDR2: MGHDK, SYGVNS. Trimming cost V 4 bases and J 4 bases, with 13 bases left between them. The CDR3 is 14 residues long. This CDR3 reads CASSAVGLRTEAFF. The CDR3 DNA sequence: TGTGCCAGCAGTGCCGTGGGGTTGCGCACTGAAGCTTTCTTT. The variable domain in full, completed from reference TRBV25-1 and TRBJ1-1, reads EADIYQTPRYLVIGTGKKITLECSQTMGHDKMYWYQQDPGMELHLIHYSYGVNSTEKGDLSSESTVSRIRTEHFPLTLESARPSHTSQYLCASSAVGLRTEAFFGQGTRLTVV.

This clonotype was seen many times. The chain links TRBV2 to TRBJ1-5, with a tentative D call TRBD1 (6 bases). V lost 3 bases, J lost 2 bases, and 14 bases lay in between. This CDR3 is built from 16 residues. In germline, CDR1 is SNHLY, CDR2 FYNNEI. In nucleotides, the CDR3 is TGTGCCAGCAGTGATTTAAGGGGGATTGGCAATCAGCCCCAGCATTTT. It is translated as CASSDLRGIGNQPQHF.

The CDR3 region is CASRAGTGQRGTDTQYF. CDR3 in DNA: TGTGCCAGCAGGGCCGGGACAGGGCAAAGGGGCACAGATACGCAGTATTTT. V gene TRBV2 combines with J gene TRBJ2-3; 9 bases fit TRBD1. This CDR3 has 17 amino acids. J lost 1 base, V lost 6 bases, and 11 bases had no gene match. Germline V CDR1 and CDR2: SNHLY, FYNNEI.